Listed here are 9 T cell receptor beta chains from one sample, sequenced in a study of CXCR3-negative and CXCR3-positive naive CD8 T cells. Study-wide points: Hydrophobicity of TRB CDR3s was greater in CXCR3-positive naive cells than in CXCR3-negative naive cells.

Their antigen targets remain unknown. It was by 5' RACE with UMI labels that the TRB cDNA libraries were prepared. TCRdb derives one entry per CDR3 protein from the 5' RACE reads, leaving out DNA. Reported are 75,000 to 100,000 distinct CDR3 sequences; the ten largest clones contain 0.9% to 1.2%. The sequenced material came from naive CXCR3+ CD8+ T cells from blood. The subset here: CD45RO-CCR7+CD27+CD95- naive CD8+ T cells expressing CXCR3 (TNR3+). The receptor source for this set is a human donor in good health. Some clones in this sample may be carry-over from other donors' samples.

V and J are TRBV7-2 and TRBJ2-7; TCRdb proposes TRBD2, but this gene call is untestable without DNA. This CDR3 region has 18 residues. CDR1 is SGHTA and CDR2 is FQGNSA in the germline V gene. CDR3 protein: CASNLAGTSGGHFYEQYF.

This chain connects TRBV11-3 to TRBJ2-2; TCRdb proposes TRBD1, but this gene call is untestable without DNA. The CDR3 is made up of 16 amino acids. Germline values: CDR1 SGHNT, CDR2 YENEEA. The CDR3 region is CASTQGQGSNTGELFF.

The genes are TRBV7-7 and TRBJ2-7. From germline, CDR1 is SSHAT and CDR2 FNYEAQ (reference sequence). The CDR3 is 13 amino acids. CDR3 loop: CASSYDITYEQYF. The whole variable domain, remainder taken from reference TRBV7-7 and TRBJ2-7, is GAGVSQSPRYKVTKRGQDVTLRCDPISSHATLYWYQQALGQGPEFLTYFNYEAQPDKSGLPSDRFSAERPEGSISTLTIQRTEQRDSAMYRCASSYDITYEQYFGPGTRLTVT.

V is TRBV7-9 and J is TRBJ2-2. The CDR3 has 11 amino acids. The germline V gene encodes CDR1 SEHNR and CDR2 FQNEAQ (reference sequence). The CDR3 is CASYNTGELFF.

The J gene is TRBJ2-1, the V gene TRBV29-1; the D gene TCRdb calls, TRBD1, cannot be checked with no DNA. From germline, CDR1 is SQVTM and CDR2 ANQGSEA. This CDR3 comprises 16 residues. The CDR3 loop is CSAPDRGSGLYNEQFF.

The rearrangement links TRBV20-1 to TRBJ2-5; absent DNA, TCRdb's TRBD1 call cannot be checked. Germline V CDR1 and CDR2: DFQATT, SNEGSKA (reference sequence). The CDR3 has 14 amino acids. CDR3 residues: CSARAGDVQETQYF.

This chain links TRBV28 with TRBJ2-7. This CDR3 spans 12 amino acids. CDR1 is MDHEN and CDR2 is SYDVKM in the germline V gene. CDR3 amino acids: CASSSRGREQYF.

V is TRBV12-3 or TRBV12-4 and J is TRBJ1-2. The CDR3 runs to 15 residues. CDR3 amino acids: CASSLGLFPMVGYTF.

The gene calls are TRBV27 and TRBJ2-1; the D call of TRBD2 rests on TCRdb alone, since no DNA is present to check it. The CDR3 is 14 residues long. The germline V gene has CDR1 MNHEY and CDR2 SMNVEV (reference sequence). The CDR3 region is CASSWGGSSNEQFF.